This TCR beta chain was found in a study of early T cells in non-severe SARS-CoV-2 infection. Study-wide context: The sequenced material was bulk RNA from unsorted whole blood, and its chains were unpaired. General study points: Comparison of clonotypes with VDJdb favored anti-spike CD8 responses while missing private and CD4 specificities.

Individual cDNA molecules were tagged with unique molecular identifiers, the study reported. Via MiXCR, TCRdb re-called the 5' RACE reads, giving one row per CDR3 protein. The table lists more than 40,000 distinct CDR3 sequences, approximately 4% of them singletons. This clonotype was seen ten or more times. Its antigen is as yet unknown. The clonotype originates from an adult who was a healthcare worker with PCR-confirmed SARS-CoV-2 infection or an uninfected control (not recorded which). Sequenced material: whole blood.

CDR3 sequence reads: CAFELPGGEAFF. The CDR3 DNA reads TGTGCCTTCGAGCTACCCGGGGGTGAAGCTTTCTTT. V gene TRBV30 combines with J gene TRBJ1-1, with D possibly being TRBD1 (5 bases). CDR3 length: 12 residues. V shed 7 bases and J shed 7 bases, with 16 bases lying between them. Germline-derived CDR1 and CDR2 are GTSNPN and SVGIG (reference sequence). The variable domain in full, completed from reference TRBV30 and TRBJ1-1, reads SQTIHQWPATLVQPVGSPLSLECTVEGTSNPNLYWYRQAAGRGLQLLFYSVGIGQISSEVPQNLSASRPQDRQFILSSKKLLLSDSGFYLCAFELPGGEAFFGQGTRLTVV.